The 3 T cell receptor beta chains in this list originate from one sample, sequenced in a study of cytomegalovirus exposure and HLA in healthy donors. Repertoires were generated with immunoSEQ multiplex PCR, while TCRdb's copy carries only in-frame clones and drops some. The sample lists about 200,000 clones, 80% to 90% occurring once. Sequenced material: PBMCs. The receptor source for this set is a woman in her twenties or thirties in good health and CMV-seronegative.

The chain uses TRBV4-1 and TRBJ2-7, with unresolved D. This CDR3 region has 15 residues. Trimming took off 1 base at V and 0 bases at J, with 10 bases between the two ends. CDR1 MGHRA and CDR2 YSYEKL come from the germline V gene. CDR3 sequence reads: CASSQGLQDSYEQYF. CDR3 DNA sequence: TGCGCCAGCAGCCAAGGCCTGCAGGACTCCTACGAGCAGTACTTC.

The J gene is TRBJ2-7, the V gene TRBV11-2, with a weak D call TRBD2 (5 bases). V shed 2 bases and J shed 3 bases, with 11 bases lying between them. This CDR3 spans 14 amino acids. Germline values: CDR1 SGHAT, CDR2 FQNNGV. The DNA of the CDR3 is TGTGCCAGCAGCTTATCCGGGGTTAACTACGAGCAGTACTTC. Translating it yields CASSLSGVNYEQYF.

The rearrangement links TRBV6-5 to TRBJ1-2; tentatively, D is TRBD1 (5 bases). Germline V CDR1 and CDR2: MNHEY, SVGAGI. With 5 bases removed from V and 2 bases from J, the gap between germline ends came to 9 bases. The CDR3 consists of 13 residues. CDR3 sequence (DNA): TGTGCCAGCAGTGGGGCAGTCAACTATGGCTACACCTTC. Residues: CASSGAVNYGYTF.